These T cell receptor beta chains were read from a single sample in a study of OX40 agonist ivuxolimab in advanced cancers. Libraries were prepared by immunoSEQ multiplex PCR; TCRdb keeps only in-frame clonotypes and omits some of them. The table lists about 98,000 clones, about 92% of them singletons, with around 0.25% in the top ten. The source material was CD4+ or CD8+ T cells sorted from blood, sampled in a trial of the OX40 agonist ivuxolimab. The receptors come from an adult with an advanced solid tumor such as melanoma, head and neck, liver or kidney cancer. The CDR3 runs from the conserved cysteine through the conserved F or W. Each record gives: V gene, CDR3 protein.

>TRBV6-6
CASSYPNQETQYF
>TRBV7-2
CASAGSFRGANVLTF
>TRBV6-4
CASSPLAGGPHEQFF
>TRBV6-6
CATGAGRQPQHF
>TRBV7-9
CASSLGVGESLGVNQPQHF
>TRBV6-5
CASSRGTGELFF
>TRBV18
CASSRVRFSGNTIYF
>TRBV6-6
CASSPLPASEAFF
>TRBV4-1
CASSHLTGEKQYF
>TRBV12-5
CASGPTGTTSETQYF
>TRBV4-3
CASSLKVEGTTEAFF
>TRBV27
CASSLGESNEQFF
>TRBV7-3
CASRLGDRRDSNQPQHF
>TRBV5-1
CASSMRGYQETQYF
>TRBV11-3
CATVSGTSYNEQFF
>TRBV19
CASSPGPAYGYTF
>TRBV7-2
CASSYLGEQYF
>TRBV7-3
CASSQQGLAGANVLTF
>TRBV20-1
CSAYRDHGYTF
>TRBV28
CASTGKTSPYEQYF
>TRBV7-2
CASSLRRTGNEQFF
>TRBV15
CATSRRPIASGRVGDTQYF
>TRBV9
CASSFGVSGSLYNEQFF
>TRBV11-2
CASRPSNGGSTDTQYF
>TRBV10-1
CASSGGRGTQYF
>TRBV4-2
CASSQPRGGENSPLHF
>TRBV28
CASSSSPGQGASSYEQYF
>TRBV25-1
CASSEAGTRDEQFF
>TRBV10-3
CAISEALESEQFF
>TRBV6-5
CASSLGQPYGYTF
>TRBV5-1
CASSTQPRQVQNEQFF
>TRBV2
CASSELGETQYF
>TRBV7-9
CASSLTSGTGGSYEQYF
>TRBV7-7
CASSLVQLKISNQPQHF
>TRBV4-2
CASSPGLAGGPSTDTQYF
>TRBV9
CASSAGGWGYTF
>TRBV28
CASRIGTGSVYYGYTF
>TRBV7-8
CASSSRSTGAEAFF
>TRBV7-9
CASSLEGTGGGNEQFF
>TRBV19
CASIGQLSQPQHF
>TRBV9
CASSLQLTGNLFF
>TRBV11-3
CASSFTDTQYF
>TRBV19
CASMRGTNTGELFF
>TRBV6-1
CASSVLPSGGFTDTQYF
>TRBV2
CASTGSGTGGLVQREQYF
>TRBV30
CAWSRLSPDTQYF
>TRBV7-9
CASSWDLAGEDTQYF
>TRBV6-5
CASTPTEGQPQHF
>TRBV7-2
CASSPDSSGELFF
>TRBV5-1
CASSISGIFTDTQYF